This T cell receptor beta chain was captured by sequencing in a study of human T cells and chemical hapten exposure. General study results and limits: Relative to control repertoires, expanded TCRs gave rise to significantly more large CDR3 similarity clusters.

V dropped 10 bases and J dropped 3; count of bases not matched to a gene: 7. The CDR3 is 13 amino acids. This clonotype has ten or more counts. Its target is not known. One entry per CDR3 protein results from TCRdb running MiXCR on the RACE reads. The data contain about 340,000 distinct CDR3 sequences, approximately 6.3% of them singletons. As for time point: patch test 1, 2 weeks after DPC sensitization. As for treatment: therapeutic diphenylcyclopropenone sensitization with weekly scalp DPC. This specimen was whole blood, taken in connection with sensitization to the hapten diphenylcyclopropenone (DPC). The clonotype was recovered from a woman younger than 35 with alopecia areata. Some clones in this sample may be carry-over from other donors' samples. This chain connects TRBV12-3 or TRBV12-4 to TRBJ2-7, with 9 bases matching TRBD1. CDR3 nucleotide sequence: TGTGCCACCTCACAGGGGGCCGGCTACGAGCAGTACTTC. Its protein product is CATSQGAGYEQYF.